A single sample is the source of the 18 T cell receptor beta chains below, sequenced in a study of tumor T cells in aggressive B-cell lymphoma. TCRdb keeps only in-frame clones here, not all; method: immunoSEQ multiplex PCR. The profile shows 9,000 to 13,000 clones, 80% to 95% of them singletons. The sample was tumor tissue. These receptors all come from an adult with diffuse large B cell lymphoma.

The chain links TRBV6-5 to TRBJ1-1; D not certain. The germline V and J ends were trimmed by 2 bases and 7 bases, with 11 bases remaining between them. This CDR3 spans 13 amino acids. Germline V gives CDR1 MNHEY, CDR2 SVGAGI. CDR3 amino acids: CASSYGRRDEAFF. The DNA for the CDR3 is TGTGCCAGCAGTTACGGGAGGCGCGATGAAGCTTTCTTT.

This rearrangement joins TRBV18 to TRBJ2-5; TRBD2 matches at 12 bases. After removal of 4 bases from V and 1 base from J, the junction contained 4 bases not matched to a gene. Germline V gene data show CDR1 as KGHSH and CDR2 as LQKENI. The CDR3 is 16 amino acids. CDR3 in DNA: TGTGCCAGCTCACGCCAACTAGCGGGGGGCCAAGAGACCCAGTACTTC. Protein product: CASSRQLAGGQETQYF.

This rearrangement joins TRBV9 to TRBJ2-6; 9 bases match TRBD1. The CDR3 is 18 amino acids. Trimming at V came to 3 bases and at J to 2 bases, leaving 9 bases not matched to a gene. CDR1 and CDR2 (germline): SGDLS, YYNGEE. This chain's CDR3 is CASSEPGQGLPGANVLTF. Written as DNA, the CDR3 is TGTGCCAGCAGCGAACCGGGACAGGGTTTACCTGGGGCCAACGTCCTGACTTTC.

The chain uses TRBV4-1 and TRBJ1-2; D is perhaps TRBD1 (6 bases). The length of the CDR3 is 14 residues. Germline V gene sequence: CDR1 MGHRA, CDR2 YSYEKL. V was trimmed by 1 base and J by 8 bases, leaving 14 bases between them. The CDR3 DNA sequence: TGCGCCAGCAGCCAAGTGGGGGCGGGGGTCGGCTACACCTTC. This sequence encodes CASSQVGAGVGYTF.

This clone was picked up a small number of times. This chain connects TRBV5-4 to TRBJ1-6; D is possibly TRBD1 (6 bases). With 9 bases removed from V and 7 bases from J, the gap between germline ends came to 11 bases. Germline-derived CDR1 and CDR2 are SGHNT and YYREEE (reference sequence). The length of the CDR3 is 12 residues. In DNA form, the CDR3 reads TGTGCCACTCAAACAGGGAATTCACCCCTCCACTTT. Encoded protein: CATQTGNSPLHF.

The chain links TRBV7-2 to TRBJ2-3, with TRBD2 identical over 12 bases. After removal of 4 bases from V and 8 bases from J, the junction contained 4 bases not matched to a gene. The germline V gene encodes CDR1 SGHTA and CDR2 FQGNSA. The CDR3 is 14 amino acids. For the CDR3, the DNA is TGTGCCAGCAGCTCGCCTAGCGGGAGGGCTACGCAGTATTTT. Protein sequence: CASSSPSGRATQYF.

The V gene is TRBV15, the J gene TRBJ2-2; 7 bases line up with TRBD1. Trimming removed 6 bases from V and 7 bases from J; junction bases left unmatched: 2. This CDR3 has 12 amino acids. From germline, CDR1 is LNHNV and CDR2 YYDKDF (reference sequence). The CDR3 protein is CATRYRGGELFF. The DNA of the CDR3 is TGTGCCACCAGATACAGGGGCGGGGAGCTGTTTTTT.

The V gene is TRBV29-1, the J gene TRBJ2-1; D not certain. The CDR3 is 13 amino acids. Trimming left V 2 bases short and J 4 bases short, with 9 bases between. CDR1 is SQVTM and CDR2 is ANQGSEA in the germline V gene. The CDR3 here is CSVEPRAYNEQFF. CDR3 nucleotide sequence: TGCAGCGTTGAACCAAGAGCTTACAATGAGCAGTTCTTC.

This chain uses TRBV18 with TRBJ2-7; 7 positions agree with TRBD1. CDR1 KGHSH and CDR2 LQKENI come from the germline V gene. V shed 3 bases and J 0 bases; nucleotides not matched to a gene: 2. The CDR3 spans 14 residues. Written as DNA, the CDR3 is TGTGCCAGCTCACCCGGGACAGTCTCCTACGAGCAGTACTTC. Encoded protein: CASSPGTVSYEQYF.

This clone was seen a single time. The V call is TRBV5-8, the J call TRBJ1-2; no reliable D call. Germline CDR1 is SGHTS and CDR2 is YDEGEE. Trimming removed 2 bases from V and 8 bases from J, with 16 bases in between. CDR3 size: 14 residues. CDR3 in amino acids: CASSFYTSSRGYTF. CDR3 sequence (DNA): TGTGCCAGCAGCTTTTACACCTCTTCGAGGGGCTACACCTTC.

Remarks on this clone: Compared with germline, one end of the junction differs, possibly owing to a read error. The chain joins TRBV2 to TRBJ2-5, with D tentatively TRBD1 (5 bases). The CDR3 runs to 12 residues. Germline lookup yields CDR1 SNHLY and CDR2 FYNNEI. In nucleotides, the CDR3 is TGTGCCAGCAATGAACAGGTGGAGACCCAGTACTTC. It codes for CASNEQVETQYF. The whole variable domain, filled in from reference TRBV2 and TRBJ2-5, reads EPEVTQTPSHQVTQMGQEVILRCVPISNHLYFYWYRQILGQKVEFLVSFYNNEISEKSEIFDDQFSVERPDGSNFTLKIRSTKLEDSAMYFCASNEQVETQYFGPGTRLLVL.

The chain carries TRBV18 and TRBJ1-5; D may be TRBD1 (5 bases). The ends were cut back, 4 bases at V and 2 bases at J, with 12 bases in the middle. This CDR3 spans 15 amino acids. Germline V gene data show CDR1 as KGHSH and CDR2 as LQKENI. CDR3 coding DNA: TGTGCCAGCTCACTTCTAGGGGAAGGCAATCAGCCCCAGCATTTT. It encodes CASSLLGEGNQPQHF.

V is TRBV13 and J is TRBJ1-1, with a weak D call TRBD1 (6 bases). The CDR3 is 14 residues long. Trimming took 7 bases from V and 6 from J, leaving 18 bases between them. Per germline, CDR1 PRHDT and CDR2 FYEKMQ (reference sequence). CDR3: CASTSTDEGAEAFF. The CDR3 DNA sequence: TGTGCCAGCACCTCAACTGACGAGGGGGCTGAAGCTTTCTTT.

This chain connects TRBV7-9 to TRBJ1-1, with no clear D. The CDR3 loop spans 12 amino acids. Trimming took 8 bases from V and 1 from J, leaving 8 bases between them. The V gene's germline CDR1 is SEHNR and CDR2 FQNEAQ (reference sequence). Here the CDR3 reads CASEDGNTEAFF. The CDR3 DNA follows: TGTGCCAGCGAGGATGGGAACACTGAAGCTTTCTTT.

A few counts support this clone. The chain employs TRBV6-6 and TRBJ1-3; the D gene is possibly TRBD1 (6 bases). Trimming stripped 3 bases from V and 7 bases from J, with 16 bases between. This CDR3 has 15 amino acids. Germline CDR1 reads MNHNY; CDR2 reads SVGAGI (reference sequence). CDR3 nucleotides: TGTGCCAGCAGTTATGACAGGTCCTCTCGGAACACCATATATTTT. Protein sequence: CASSYDRSSRNTIYF.

Points on this clone: One end of the junction does not line up with germline, which may come from a read error. The gene calls are TRBV14 and TRBJ2-7; D uncertain. This CDR3 has 13 amino acids. In germline, CDR1 is SGHDN, CDR2 FVKESK. This CDR3 reads CASSQEYSHEQYF. As DNA, the CDR3 is TGTGCCAGCAGCCAAGAATACTCCCACGAGCAGTACTTC.

The rearrangement joins TRBV13 to TRBJ1-1; D is perhaps TRBD1 (6 bases). The CDR3 is made up of 16 amino acids. Trimming stripped 5 bases from V and 7 bases from J, with 23 bases between. Germline V CDR1 and CDR2: PRHDT, FYEKMQ (reference sequence). The CDR3 loop is CASSPSTGARPFEAFF. The CDR3 DNA reads as TGTGCCAGCAGCCCCTCGACAGGAGCCAGGCCTTTTGAAGCTTTCTTT.

The chain uses TRBV2 and TRBJ1-1, with D perhaps matching TRBD1 (6 bases). CDR1 is SNHLY and CDR2 is FYNNEI in the germline V gene. The ends were cut back, 7 bases at V and 1 base at J, with 10 bases in the middle. This CDR3 comprises 13 residues. CDR3: CASNGQTNTEAFF. The CDR3 region has the DNA TGTGCCAGCAACGGACAGACGAACACTGAAGCTTTCTTT.